The 25 T cell receptor beta chains in this list originate from one sample, sequenced in a study of spatial heterogeneity in lung cancer. Study results and limitations: Tracking of tumor mutation counts was seen in expanded intratumoral alpha and beta TCR counts.

Each CDR3 protein is one row after TCRdb ran MiXCR on the 5' RACE reads. The sample records 7,500 to 10,000 distinct CDR3 sequences, approximately 8.2% being singletons. The antigens of these receptors remain unknown. Time point specified: sample taken at primary tumor resection. The material was lung tumor tissue, obtained at surgery. These receptors came from a male donor with early-stage non-small cell lung cancer.

This clonotype was counted at least ten times. This chain uses TRBV2 with TRBJ1-2; 7 positions match TRBD1. CDR1 is SNHLY, CDR2 FYNNEI, per germline. This CDR3 has 14 amino acids. V trimming: 7 bases; J trimming: 11 bases; junction bases outside the gene matches: 16. The CDR3 protein is CASNNGQEGNVYTF. As DNA, the CDR3 is TGTGCCAGCAATAATGGACAGGAGGGGAATGTGTACACCTTC. Complete variable domain (other parts from reference TRBV2 and TRBJ1-2): EPEVTQTPSHQVTQMGQEVILRCVPISNHLYFYWYRQILGQKVEFLVSFYNNEISEKSEIFDDQFSVERPDGSNFTLKIRSTKLEDSAMYFCASNNGQEGNVYTFGSGTRLTVV.

This clonotype was observed at least ten times. V usage is TRBV5-6 and J usage is TRBJ2-3; tentative D call: TRBD2 (5 bases). V was trimmed by 0 bases and J by 3 bases, leaving 11 bases between them. The CDR3 has 15 amino acids. Germline lookup yields CDR1 SGHDT and CDR2 YYEEEE. The DNA for the CDR3 is TGTGCCAGCAGCTTGGTGGGGTTAGCGACAGATACGCAGTATTTT. Translating gives CASSLVGLATDTQYF.

The chain combines TRBV11-1 with TRBJ2-5; D remains unclear. The V gene lost 5 bases and the J gene lost 4 bases, with 11 bases spanning the gap. The CDR3 extends over 13 amino acids. Per germline, CDR1 SGHAT and CDR2 FQDESV (reference sequence). Here the CDR3 DNA reads TGTGCCAGCAGCCCCCTTCGCCGAGAGACCCAGTACTTC. It translates to CASSPLRRETQYF.

This clonotype showed up just a few times. This rearrangement joins TRBV30 to TRBJ1-5; D might be TRBD1 (6 bases). Germline V gene data show CDR1 as GTSNPN and CDR2 as SVGIG (reference sequence). The CDR3 consists of 13 residues. V shed 0 bases and J shed 6 bases, with 9 bases lying between them. The DNA of the CDR3 is TGTGCCTGGAGTGTACGCAGGGGTCAGCCCCAGCATTTT. It encodes CAWSVRRGQPQHF.

This clonotype has at least ten counts. The genes are TRBV27 and TRBJ2-1; D remains ambiguous. In germline, CDR1 is MNHEY, CDR2 SMNVEV (reference sequence). Trimming shortened V by 5 bases and J by 0 bases, and 11 bases separated the two germline ends. The CDR3 contains 15 residues. The CDR3 here is CASSPTSSSYNEQFF. CDR3 DNA: TGTGCCAGCAGTCCGACATCGTCCTCCTACAATGAGCAGTTCTTC.

The gene calls are TRBV6-5 and TRBJ2-3; TRBD2 matches at 15 bases. The germline gives CDR1 MNHEY, CDR2 SVGAGI. CDR3 length: 17 amino acids. With V trimmed by 6 bases and J by 4 bases, 8 bases remained unmatched. For the CDR3, the DNA is TGTGCCAGCAGCCGGACTAGCGGGAGGGCCCCCCCAGATACGCAGTATTTT. Translating gives CASSRTSGRAPPDTQYF.

There are many counts of this clonotype. The J gene is TRBJ2-1, the V gene TRBV18; TRBD1 or TRBD2 may be the D gene (5 bases each). Per germline, CDR1 KGHSH and CDR2 LQKENI. V gave up 1 base and J gave up 6 bases, with 10 bases separating them. The CDR3 is 14 residues long. CDR3 DNA sequence: TGTGCCAGCTCACCACTCAGGGACGCCAATGAGCAGTTCTTC. Its protein product is CASSPLRDANEQFF.

Only a few counts were recorded for this clonotype. This chain joins TRBV12-3 or TRBV12-4 and TRBJ2-2; D call uncertain. Trimming cost V 3 bases and J 4 bases, with 15 bases left between them. The CDR3 extends over 16 amino acids. CDR3 nucleotides: TGTGCCAGCAGTTTGGGTCTGGGTCAGAGCACCGGGGAGCTGTTTTTT. Encoded protein: CASSLGLGQSTGELFF.

The sample holds many counts of this clonotype. This sequence joins TRBV5-5 and TRBJ2-7; D not certain. The CDR3 is 11 amino acids. Trimming removed 4 bases from V and 8 bases from J, with 10 bases in between. Germline values: CDR1 SGHKS, CDR2 YYEKEE (reference sequence). As DNA, the CDR3 is TGTGCCAGCAGCCCGGATCTGCAGCAGTACTTC. Protein: CASSPDLQQYF.

This clonotype has at least ten counts. The genes are TRBV7-9 and TRBJ2-2, with D possibly TRBD1 on 6 matching bases. Deletions cut 7 bases from V and 0 bases from J, with 12 bases between. The length of the CDR3 is 15 residues. CDR1 and CDR2 from the germline V gene are SEHNR and FQNEAQ (reference sequence). CDR3 residues: CASTLTGSNTGELFF. CDR3 sequence (DNA): TGTGCCAGCACCCTTACAGGGTCGAACACCGGGGAGCTGTTTTTT.

This clonotype is medium-sized. The chain carries TRBV4-2 and TRBJ2-5; 7 bases match TRBD1. Unmatched junction bases numbered 6, after V lost 4 bases and J lost 4 bases. This CDR3 has 14 amino acids. Germline V gene sequence: CDR1 LGHNA, CDR2 YNFKEQ. CDR3 in amino acids: CASSPTGNGETQYF. For the CDR3, the DNA is TGTGCCAGCAGCCCGACAGGGAACGGAGAGACCCAGTACTTC.

This clonotype was counted ten times or more. The CDR3 here is CASSQDTVIGSPLHF. The CDR3 bases are TGCGCCAGCAGCCAAGATACGGTCATAGGTTCACCCCTCCACTTT. The chain joins TRBV4-3 to TRBJ1-6; D remains ambiguous. The CDR3 sequence is 15 residues long. CDR1 is LGHNA and CDR2 is YSLEER in the germline V gene. Trimming stripped 0 bases from V and 9 bases from J, with 12 bases between.

Many counts were recorded for this clonotype. The J gene is TRBJ2-2, the V gene TRBV7-6; 9 bases agree with TRBD2. The CDR3 sequence is 16 residues long. Germline CDR1 reads SGHVS; CDR2 reads FNYEAQ. Trimming took 5 bases from V and 2 from J; bases not matched to a gene: 6. The CDR3 loop is CASSRRLAANTGELFF. In DNA, the CDR3 is TGTGCCAGCAGCCGACGACTAGCGGCAAACACCGGGGAGCTGTTTTTT.

This clonotype is medium-sized within its sample. The rearrangement links TRBV5-4 to TRBJ2-1; no definite D call. Germline lookup yields CDR1 SGHNT and CDR2 YYREEE (reference sequence). There are 15 residues in the CDR3. Trimming stripped 0 bases from V and 0 bases from J, with 7 bases between. The CDR3 loop reads CASSLGPSSYNEQFF. CDR3 nucleotide sequence: TGTGCCAGCAGCTTGGGTCCCAGCTCCTACAATGAGCAGTTCTTC.

The gene calls are TRBV2 and TRBJ2-5; D gene unclear. Trimming took 0 bases from V and 5 from J, leaving 7 bases between them. The CDR3 is 13 amino acids. From germline, CDR1 is SNHLY and CDR2 FYNNEI. The CDR3 DNA follows: TGTGCCAGCAGTGAAGCGGAGTTGGAGACCCAGTACTTC. Protein: CASSEAELETQYF.

By share, this clonotype ranks as medium-sized. This rearrangement joins TRBV5-1 to TRBJ2-1, with D hard to call. The length of the CDR3 is 15 residues. Between the trimmed V and J ends, which lost 4 bases and 6 bases, there was a span of 17 bases. Per the germline V gene, CDR1 is SGHRS and CDR2 is YFSETQ. CDR3: CASSPRIQGSNEQFF. The CDR3 region has the DNA TGCGCCAGCAGCCCGAGGATCCAAGGGTCCAATGAGCAGTTCTTC.

This clonotype showed up many times. The CDR3 bases are TGTGCCAGCAGTTACCCAGATTACAATGAGCAGTTCTTC. Encoded protein: CASSYPDYNEQFF. This sequence joins TRBV6-2 or TRBV6-3 and TRBJ2-1; D remains unclear. V dropped 2 bases and J dropped 4 bases, with 6 bases sitting between them. In germline, CDR1 is MNHEY, CDR2 SVGEGT. This CDR3 has 13 amino acids.

In this sample, this clonotype turned up many times. The chain employs TRBV7-2 and TRBJ2-1; 10 bases are shared with TRBD2. CDR1 and CDR2 (germline): SGHTA, FQGNSA. The CDR3 has 15 amino acids. V gave up 3 bases and J gave up 5 bases; unmatched junction bases: 4. CDR3 protein: CASSFGGLANNEQFF. CDR3 nucleotides: TGTGCCAGCAGCTTTGGGGGACTAGCGAACAATGAGCAGTTCTTC.

This clonotype ranks as medium-sized (0.01 to 0.1%). This CDR3 reads CASSRQGMNTEAFF. For the CDR3, the DNA is TGTGCCAGCAGTAGACAGGGAATGAACACTGAAGCTTTCTTT. The chain combines TRBV6-6 with TRBJ1-1; 7 bases match TRBD1. The V gene end was trimmed by 5 bases and the J gene end by 0 bases; junction bases not matched to a gene: 3. The CDR3 spans 14 residues. The germline gives CDR1 MNHNY, CDR2 SVGAGI (reference sequence).

The rearrangement joins TRBV7-2 to TRBJ1-1; 7 bases line up with TRBD1. Trimming removed 5 bases from V and 4 bases from J; junction bases left unmatched: 4. Germline-derived CDR1 and CDR2 are SGHTA and FQGNSA. This CDR3 spans 13 amino acids. DNA for the CDR3: TGTGCCAGCAGCCGATACAGGGGCACTGAAGCTTTCTTT. Translation: CASSRYRGTEAFF.

This clonotype occurred many times. The chain is built from TRBV25-1 and TRBJ2-5; D not certain. Trimming took off 6 bases at V and 4 bases at J, with 6 bases between the two ends. The CDR3 is 11 amino acids. Germline CDR1 and CDR2: MGHDK and SYGVNS. The CDR3 coding sequence is TGTGCCAGCAGAGTGGGAGAGACCCAGTACTTC. Protein product: CASRVGETQYF.

This clonotype was seen many times. The chain carries TRBV5-1 and TRBJ2-7; a weak D match, TRBD2 (6 bases). This CDR3 spans 13 amino acids. V dropped 2 bases and J dropped 2 bases, with 8 bases sitting between them. Germline V lookup: CDR1 SGHRS, CDR2 YFSETQ. CDR3 sequence reads: CASSFGGAYEQYF. The CDR3 DNA sequence: TGCGCCAGCAGCTTCGGCGGGGCCTACGAGCAGTACTTC.

This clonotype has a count of ten or more. The V and J genes are TRBV4-2 and TRBJ1-1; D call uncertain. This CDR3 is built from 15 residues. Germline CDR1 reads LGHNA; CDR2 reads YNFKEQ. The germline V and J ends were trimmed by 0 bases and 3 bases, with 11 bases remaining between them. CDR3 in DNA: TGTGCCAGCAGCCAAGATCCAAGGGTATACACTGAAGCTTTCTTT. It is translated as CASSQDPRVYTEAFF.

Judged by abundance, this clonotype is medium-sized (0.01 to 0.1%). V gene TRBV27 combines with J gene TRBJ1-1; D gene uncertain. Trimming left V 7 bases short and J 1 base short, with 7 bases between. The CDR3 contains 12 residues. Germline CDR1 and CDR2: MNHEY and SMNVEV (reference sequence). CDR3 nucleotides: TGTGCCAGCAAGAGCGGGAACACTGAAGCTTTCTTT. Its translation: CASKSGNTEAFF.

By frequency in the sample, this clonotype is medium-sized. V is TRBV4-2 and J is TRBJ2-2; 13 bases match TRBD2. The CDR3 contains 17 residues. Germline V lookup: CDR1 LGHNA, CDR2 YNFKEQ. The V and J ends lost 3 bases and 5 bases, in that order; junction bases with no gene match: 6. CDR3 protein: CASSQSGLAGLTGELFF. Here the CDR3 DNA reads TGTGCCAGCAGCCAGTCGGGACTAGCGGGACTAACCGGGGAGCTGTTTTTT.